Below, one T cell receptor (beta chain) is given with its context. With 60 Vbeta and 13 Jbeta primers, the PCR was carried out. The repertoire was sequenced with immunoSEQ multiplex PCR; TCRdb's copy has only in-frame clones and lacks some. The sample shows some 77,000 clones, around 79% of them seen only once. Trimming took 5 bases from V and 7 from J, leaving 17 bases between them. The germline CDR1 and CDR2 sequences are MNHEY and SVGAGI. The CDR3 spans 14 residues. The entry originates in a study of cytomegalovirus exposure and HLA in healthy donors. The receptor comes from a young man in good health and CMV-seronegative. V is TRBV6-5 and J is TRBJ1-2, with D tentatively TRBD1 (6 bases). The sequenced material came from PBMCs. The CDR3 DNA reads TGTGCCAGCAGTAGGAACAGGGATTCGGGTGGCTACACCTTC. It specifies CASSRNRDSGGYTF.